The sequence of this T cell receptor beta chain was determined in a study of cytomegalovirus exposure and HLA in healthy donors. Findings of the study overall: Researchers reportedly found TCR beta sequences accurately predicted most subjects' HLA-A and HLA-B alleles.

Germline-derived CDR1 and CDR2 are SGHRS and YFSETQ. The CDR3 runs 15 residues. Trimming pared 3 bases from V and 3 bases from J, leaving 14 bases between. Both 60 Vbeta primers and 13 Jbeta primers went into the PCR. Using immunoSEQ multiplex PCR, the repertoire was profiled, and TCRdb retains in-frame clones only, with some absent. The sample lists 100,000 or so clones, approximately 80% occurring once. Comment on this clone: Its antigen is undetermined.

Source material: PBMCs. This TCR was recovered from a female donor in good health and CMV-seropositive. This rearrangement joins TRBV5-1 to TRBJ2-3; possible D gene TRBD1, 8 bases. The CDR3 protein is CASSSTGGGTDTQYF. The DNA for the CDR3 is TGCGCCAGCAGCTCAACAGGGGGGGGAACAGATACGCAGTATTTT.